Listed here is a single T cell receptor beta chain. Its antigen is currently not known. No base quality values were provided; no much bigger clone lies one nucleotide off. TCRbeta CDR3 regions were amplified from genomic DNA using the immunoSEQ Assay, a bias-controlled multiplex PCR. From the authors' description of their analysis: The number of nucleated cells in each sample was estimated by amplification of reference gene primers within the assay. To quantify the absolute abundance of each unique TCRbeta CDR3 rearrangement, sequence reads were collapsed and filtered. For each sample, productive Simpson clonality was calculated by taking the square root of Simpson's diversity index across productive rearrangements. This immuneACCESS table, as held by TCRdb, lists in-frame sequences with V and J called but not all clones. Of the missing ones, under half trace to an unresolved V gene in checked studies; the others have no known cause. V, J and clone size were drawn from that table, and D and trimming were deduced from the DNA. In all, the sample holds some 66,000 clones, and roughly 82% of those were seen once. Just over 6.5% of the sample is taken by the ten largest.

Collaborating institutions collected whole blood in K2EDTA tubes following their own protocols. For TCRbeta analysis, collaborators shipped samples in one of three forms: frozen whole blood, isolated PBMCs, or DNA extracted from either of those sample types. From a lookup of the germline V gene (reference sequence), CDR1 and CDR2 are SEHNR and FQNEAQ. Spanning cysteine to phenylalanine, the CDR3 consists of 15 amino acids. The read is trimmed to its CDR3 DNA, 45 bases read in frame from base 1. The junction carries 11 bases between V and J, which are trimmed by 2 bases and 1 base respectively. The record originates from a study of blood T cell repertoires in COVID-19 (dated by TCRdb to about 2020). Regarding the complete study: The collaborator samples originated in the United States, Italy and Spain and spanned the acute and convalescent phases of COVID-19. The prospective study material was composed of cDNA or gDNA derived from T cells, B-cell-depleted T cells, or PBMCs. Deeply sampled blood TCRbeta repertoires from subjects exposed to, actively infected with, or recovered from COVID-19 were included in the dataset. A freely available public database, intended as a resource for researchers studying the immune response to SARS-CoV-2, is where the repertoires were released. The samples were drawn from the first 160 participants of the ongoing ImmuneRACE study and from 1,254 subjects provided by 6 global collaborators. Sample metadata almost always included a de-identified subject ID, COVID-19 status, age in years and sex. Where available, HLA class I and class II types were obtained from metadata supplied by the sample provider rather than from assay-based typing.

What the authors observed across the whole study: How much clinical and demographic metadata was included differed by source and by participant, and the metadata was provided uncurated.

This TCR came from a man between 60 and 70 years old with acute or convalescent COVID-19. Material: peripheral blood. The chain couples TRBV7-9 to TRBJ1-1; the D region possibly corresponds to TRBD1 (5 bases align). This receptor has the CDR3 CASSLSQGTNTEAFF. The sequence in DNA is TGTGCCAGCAGCTTATCCCAGGGAACGAACACTGAAGCTTTCTTT.